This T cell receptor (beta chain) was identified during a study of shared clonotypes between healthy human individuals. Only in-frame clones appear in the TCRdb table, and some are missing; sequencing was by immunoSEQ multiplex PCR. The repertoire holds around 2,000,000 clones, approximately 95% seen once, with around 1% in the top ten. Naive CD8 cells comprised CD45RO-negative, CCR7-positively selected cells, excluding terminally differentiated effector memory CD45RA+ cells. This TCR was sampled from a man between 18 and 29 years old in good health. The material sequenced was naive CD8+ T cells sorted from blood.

The CDR3 region is CASSLVYTDTQYF. As DNA, the CDR3 is TGTGCCAGCAGCTTAGTCTACACAGATACGCAGTATTTT. The V call is TRBV11-3, the J call TRBJ2-3, with D hard to call. Germline lookup yields CDR1 SGHNT and CDR2 YENEEA. The CDR3 spans 13 residues. V was cut by 1 base and J by 2 bases, with 4 bases left in between. The whole variable domain, filled in from reference TRBV11-3 and TRBJ2-3, reads EAGVVQSPRYKIIEKKQPVAFWCNPISGHNTLYWYLQNLGQGPELLIRYENEEAVDDSQLPKDRFSAERLKGVDSTLKIQPAELGDSAVYLCASSLVYTDTQYFGPGTRLTVL.